Listed here is a single TCR beta chain. This entry is derived from a study of blood T cell repertoires in COVID-19. Study details: Specimens from acute and convalescent COVID-19 originated in the United States, Italy and Spain. T cells, B-cell-depleted T cells, or PBMCs provided the cDNA or gDNA that served as material.

Resolution of symptoms, clearance, or two negative PCRs was present in recovered Cohort 3 donors. The CDR3 length is 14 residues. Germline assignment: CDR1 MNHEY and CDR2 SVGAGI. The V and J ends lost 4 bases and 4 bases, in that order; junction bases with no gene match: 1. Authors' analysis steps: Amplification of reference gene primers provided the estimated nucleated cell counts. Sequenced by immunoSEQ multiplex PCR; TCRdb stores in-frame clones only, minus some. V and J calls and clone size are copied from that table; D and trimming were computed from the DNA. Of approximately 440,000 clones listed, around 91% are singletons.

Sequencing used PBMCs or T cells enriched from blood (not recorded which). The clonotype comes from a man younger than 35 who had recovered from COVID-19. The rearrangement joins TRBV6-5 to TRBJ2-4; the match to TRBD1 covers 10 bases. CDR3 sequence (DNA): TGTGCCAGCAGTTCGGGACAGGGGAAAAACATTCAGTACTTC. This encodes CASSSGQGKNIQYF.